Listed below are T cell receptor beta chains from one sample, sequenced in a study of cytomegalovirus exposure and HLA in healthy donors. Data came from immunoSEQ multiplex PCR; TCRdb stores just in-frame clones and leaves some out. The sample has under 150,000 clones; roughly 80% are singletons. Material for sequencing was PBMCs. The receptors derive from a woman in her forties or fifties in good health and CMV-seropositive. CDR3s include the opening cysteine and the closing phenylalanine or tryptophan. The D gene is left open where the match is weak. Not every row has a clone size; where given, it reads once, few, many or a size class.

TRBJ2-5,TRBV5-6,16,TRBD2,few,CASSPLSGGLQETQYF,TGTGCCAGCAGCCCGTTAAGCGGGGGGCTACAAGAGACCCAGTACTTC
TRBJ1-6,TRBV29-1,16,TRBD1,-,CSVDEPGQGAYSPLHF,TGCAGCGTTGACGAACCGGGGCAGGGGGCATATTCACCCCTCCACTTT
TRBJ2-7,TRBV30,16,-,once,CAWSVPSRVATYEQYF,TGTGCCTGGAGTGTACCCAGCAGGGTCGCTACCTACGAGCAGTACTTC
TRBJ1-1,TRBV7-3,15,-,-,CASSLTTDMNTEAFF,TGTGCCAGCAGCTTAACTACGGACATGAACACTGAAGCTTTCTTT
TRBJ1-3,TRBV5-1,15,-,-,CASSQRTGTGNTIYF,TGCGCCAGCAGCCAACGTACAGGGACTGGAAACACCATATATTTT
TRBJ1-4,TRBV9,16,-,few,CASSVSTRAGNEKLFF,TGTGCCAGCAGCGTATCCACCAGGGCAGGGAATGAAAAACTGTTTTTT
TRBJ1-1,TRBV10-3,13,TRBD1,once,CAISESRGTEAFF,TGTGCCATCAGTGAATCCAGGGGGACTGAAGCTTTCTTT
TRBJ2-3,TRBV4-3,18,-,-,CASSQQGGGYKHTDTQYF,TGCGCCAGCAGCCAACAGGGGGGAGGTTATAAACACACAGATACGCAGTATTTT
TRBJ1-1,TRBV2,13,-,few,CASSDLSRTEAFF,TGTGCCAGCAGCGATCTTTCGCGGACTGAAGCTTTCTTT
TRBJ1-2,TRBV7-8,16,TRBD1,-,CASSFEATGEVDGYTF,TGTGCCAGCAGCTTCGAGGCGACAGGGGAAGTGGATGGCTACACCTTC
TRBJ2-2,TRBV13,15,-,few,CASSQDSGYTGELFF,TGTGCCAGCAGTCAAGACAGCGGGTACACCGGGGAGCTGTTTTTT
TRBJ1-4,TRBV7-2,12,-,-,CASSGANEKLFF,TGTGCCAGCTCAGGGGCCAATGAAAAACTGTTTTTT
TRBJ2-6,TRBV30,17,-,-,CAWSPQGSGGGANVLTF,TGTGCCTGGAGTCCCCAGGGGTCGGGAGGTGGGGCCAACGTCCTGACTTTC
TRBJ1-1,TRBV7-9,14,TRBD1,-,CASREGTGAFEAFF,TGTGCCAGCAGAGAAGGGACAGGGGCATTTGAAGCTTTCTTT
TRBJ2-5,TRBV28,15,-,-,CASRYRKQYQETQYF,TGTGCCAGCAGGTACAGGAAGCAATACCAAGAGACCCAGTACTTC
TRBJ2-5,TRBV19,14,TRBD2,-,CASTLHGEGETQYF,TGTGCCAGTACCTTACACGGGGAGGGAGAGACCCAGTACTTC